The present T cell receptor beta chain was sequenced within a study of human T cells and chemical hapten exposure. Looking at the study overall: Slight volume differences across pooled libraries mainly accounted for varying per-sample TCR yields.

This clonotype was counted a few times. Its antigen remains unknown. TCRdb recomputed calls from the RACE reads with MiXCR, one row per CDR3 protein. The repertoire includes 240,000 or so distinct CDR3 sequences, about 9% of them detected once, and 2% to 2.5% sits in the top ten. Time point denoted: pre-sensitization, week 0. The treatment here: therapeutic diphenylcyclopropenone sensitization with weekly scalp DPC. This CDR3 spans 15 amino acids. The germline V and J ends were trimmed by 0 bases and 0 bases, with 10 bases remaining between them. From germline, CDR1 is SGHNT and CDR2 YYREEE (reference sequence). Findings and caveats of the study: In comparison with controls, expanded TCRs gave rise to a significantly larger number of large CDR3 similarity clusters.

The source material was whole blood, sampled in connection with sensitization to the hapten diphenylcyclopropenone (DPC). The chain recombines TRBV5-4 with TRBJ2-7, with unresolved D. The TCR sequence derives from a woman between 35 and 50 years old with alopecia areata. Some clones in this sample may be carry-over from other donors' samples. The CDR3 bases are TGTGCCAGCAGCTTGGCCGGAGCGATCTCCTACGAGCAGTACTTC. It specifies CASSLAGAISYEQYF.